One and the same sample provided the 27 T cell receptor beta chains below, sequenced in a study of molecular identifiers for immune sequencing clone quantification. One entry per CDR3 protein, called by TCRdb with MiXCR from the PCR reads. This table has 30,000 to 45,000 distinct CDR3 sequences, approximately 17% appearing once. The sequencing input was naive CD8+ T cells from blood, with Jurkat cell RNA spiked in. Subset indicated: FACS-sorted CD8+CD4-CCR7+CD45RA+ naive T cells. The receptors stem from a human donor in good health. Some libraries in this study had Jurkat cell RNA spiked in.

This clonotype was recorded at least ten times. V gene TRBV10-2 combines with J gene TRBJ2-5, with unresolved D. Germline CDR1 reads WSHSY; CDR2 reads SAAADI. Trimming left V 2 bases short and J 7 bases short, with 5 bases between. There are 11 residues in the CDR3. CDR3 in amino acids: CASSEGGTQYF. CDR3 nucleotide sequence: TGCGCCAGCAGTGAGGGCGGGACCCAGTACTTC.

This clonotype was seen many times. The V call is TRBV18, the J call TRBJ2-7; D may be TRBD2 (6 bases). The CDR3 loop spans 12 amino acids. CDR1 and CDR2 from the germline V gene are KGHSH and LQKENI. Deletions cut 5 bases from V and 5 bases from J, with 10 bases between. The CDR3 bases are TGTGCCAGCTCATCCGGACTACACGAGCAGTACTTC. As protein: CASSSGLHEQYF.

As for this clonotype: Since a much larger clone is just one base distant, this may be a read error. V usage is TRBV12-3 or TRBV12-4 and J usage is TRBJ2-1; TRBD1 agrees at 8 bases. There are 15 residues in the CDR3. V was pared by 5 bases and J by 6 bases, with 9 bases of the junction left unmatched. The CDR3 region has the DNA TGTGCCAGCAGTCCAGGGGGCACTCCGAGCAATGAGCAGTTCTTC. Protein sequence: CASSPGGTPSNEQFF.

This clonotype was seen ten or more times. The chain uses TRBV27 and TRBJ2-5; a possible D gene is TRBD2 (5 bases). The germline V and J ends were trimmed by 6 bases and 4 bases, with 15 bases remaining between them. The CDR3 covers 14 residues. CDR1 and CDR2 (germline): MNHEY, SMNVEV (reference sequence). CDR3 protein: CASREGNHLETQYF. CDR3 coding DNA: TGTGCCAGCAGAGAGGGAAACCACCTAGAGACCCAGTACTTC.

This clonotype has at least ten counts. The gene calls are TRBV7-9 and TRBJ2-2; D is possibly TRBD2 (5 bases). Germline V lookup: CDR1 SEHNR, CDR2 FQNEAQ (reference sequence). The ends were cut back, 6 bases at V and 1 base at J, with 21 bases in the middle. CDR3 length: 18 residues. The CDR3 nucleotides read TGTGCCAGCAGAACAGACTATTCTCATGCTTTGAACACCGGGGAGCTGTTTTTT. As protein: CASRTDYSHALNTGELFF.

Ten or more counts support this clonotype. The rearrangement uses TRBV21-1 and TRBJ2-5. TRBV21-1 is flagged as a pseudogene. The CDR3 has 10 amino acids. CDR3 sequence (DNA): TGTGCCAGCAGCAGGGAGACCCAGTACTTC. Translated: CASSRETQYF.

The table lists this clonotype with many counts. The gene calls are TRBV6-6 and TRBJ2-7, with D perhaps matching TRBD1 (6 bases). Germline CDR1 reads MNHNY; CDR2 reads SVGAGI (reference sequence). CDR3 length equals 16 residues. The germline V and J ends were trimmed by 0 bases and 3 bases, with 15 bases remaining between them. This chain's CDR3 is CASSYSTGQGIYEQYF. In nucleotides, the CDR3 is TGTGCCAGCAGTTACTCCACAGGCCAGGGGATCTACGAGCAGTACTTC.

This clonotype was seen many times. The chain links TRBV27 to TRBJ2-1; D gene ambiguous. Per the germline V gene, CDR1 is MNHEY and CDR2 is SMNVEV (reference sequence). V was trimmed by 5 bases and J by 0 bases, leaving 11 bases between them. The CDR3 is 15 amino acids. The chain's CDR3 is CASSAFGSSYNEQFF. In nucleotides, the CDR3 is TGTGCCAGCAGTGCCTTTGGGTCCTCCTACAATGAGCAGTTCTTC.

In nucleotides, the CDR3 is TGTGCCAGCAGCTTGGAACCCTACGAGCAGTACTTC. Translating it yields CASSLEPYEQYF. V usage is TRBV5-6 and J usage is TRBJ2-7; no firm D call. The germline V gene encodes CDR1 SGHDT and CDR2 YYEEEE. The V end lost 0 bases, the J end lost 2 bases, and 3 bases lay between the germline ends. The length of the CDR3 is 12 residues.

This clonotype was recorded a few times. The V and J genes are TRBV7-2 and TRBJ1-1; 9 nucleotides line up with TRBD1. Germline V gives CDR1 SGHTA, CDR2 FQGNSA. Trimming cost V 5 bases and J 7 bases; bases outside gene matches: 14. This CDR3 has 16 amino acids. CDR3 protein: CASSPWPTGTGFEAFF. The CDR3 nucleotides read TGTGCCAGCAGCCCATGGCCGACCGGGACAGGGTTTGAAGCTTTCTTT.

This clonotype was observed at least ten times. The gene calls are TRBV4-3 and TRBJ2-7, with TRBD2 matching over 8 bases. This CDR3 has 15 amino acids. After removal of 1 base from V and 3 bases from J, the junction contained 5 bases not matched to a gene. Germline lookup yields CDR1 LGHNA and CDR2 YSLEER. CDR3 in DNA: TGCGCCAGCAGCCAAGGACTAGCGAGTTTCTACGAGCAGTACTTC. Translation gives CASSQGLASFYEQYF.

Ten or more counts support this clonotype. The V call is TRBV19, the J call TRBJ2-1; TRBD2 agrees at 7 bases. Germline CDR1 LNHDA, CDR2 SQIVND (reference sequence). The junction had 13 bases not matched to a gene; V was cut back by 3 bases and J by 2 bases. The length of the CDR3 is 18 residues. The CDR3 coding sequence is TGTGCCAGTAGTATCTCAGGCGCCAGCGGGGTACCCTACAATGAGCAGTTCTTC. Its protein product is CASSISGASGVPYNEQFF.

This clonotype was seen ten or more times. The chain links TRBV20-1 to TRBJ2-5; D is ambiguous. The germline V gene has CDR1 DFQATT and CDR2 SNEGSKA (reference sequence). The CDR3 totals 13 residues. The ends were cut back, 3 bases at V and 5 bases at J, with 13 bases in the middle. CDR3 sequence: CSASGDFSETQYF. CDR3 sequence (DNA): TGCAGTGCTAGTGGAGATTTTAGCGAGACCCAGTACTTC.

The chain recombines TRBV6-5 with TRBJ2-1, with D perhaps given as TRBD1 or TRBD2 (6 bases each). Trimming left V 2 bases short and J 5 bases short, with 10 bases between. Germline V gene lookup returns CDR1 MNHEY and CDR2 SVGAGI. The CDR3 totals 14 residues. The CDR3 loop reads CASSYPGAHNEQFF. The CDR3 nucleotides read TGTGCCAGCAGTTACCCGGGGGCCCACAATGAGCAGTTCTTC.

This clonotype was seen at least ten times. The chain employs TRBV28 and TRBJ2-1, with 8 bases aligning to TRBD2. V dropped 5 bases and J dropped 1; count of bases not matched to a gene: 19. Per germline, CDR1 MDHEN and CDR2 SYDVKM. The CDR3 is made up of 20 amino acids. CDR3 in amino acids: CASSPARPSFSGVSYNEQFF. CDR3 DNA: TGTGCCAGCAGTCCCGCCCGTCCCTCCTTTAGCGGGGTTTCCTACAATGAGCAGTTCTTC.

This clonotype was counted ten times or more. This chain joins TRBV29-1 and TRBJ2-2, with TRBD1 matching over 9 bases. V shed 7 bases and J 6 bases; nucleotides not matched to a gene: 3. The germline V gene has CDR1 SQVTM and CDR2 ANQGSEA. The CDR3 length is 12 residues. CDR3 loop: CSADRGSGELFF. The CDR3 DNA sequence: TGCAGCGCCGACAGGGGGTCCGGGGAGCTGTTTTTT.

On this clonotype: This clone may be a read error of a much larger clone one base away. The chain employs TRBV27 and TRBJ1-1, with TRBD1 as a possible D gene (5 bases). The CDR3 consists of 14 residues. Germline-derived CDR1 and CDR2 are MNHEY and SMNVEV (reference sequence). CDR3 in DNA: TGTGTCAGCAGTATAGACGGGGACTACACTGAAGCTTTCTTT. Protein product: CVSSIDGDYTEAFF.

The chain uses TRBV7-2 and TRBJ1-4; D remains ambiguous. Germline lookup yields CDR1 SGHTA and CDR2 FQGNSA. V was trimmed by 5 bases and J by 6 bases, leaving 7 bases between them. This CDR3 comprises 12 residues. The CDR3 DNA reads as TGTGCCAGCAGCCCAGAAGATGAAAAACTGTTTTTT. This codes for CASSPEDEKLFF. The whole variable domain, remainder taken from reference TRBV7-2 and TRBJ1-4, is GAGVSQSPSNKVTEKGKDVELRCDPISGHTALYWYRQSLGQGLEFLIYFQGNSAPDKSGLPSDRFSAERTGGSVSTLTIQRTQQEDSAVYLCASSPEDEKLFFGSGTQLSVL.

This clonotype was seen many times. V is TRBV29-1 and J is TRBJ2-5, with a tentative D call TRBD2 (6 bases). Trimming cost V 3 bases and J 7 bases, with 9 bases left between them. Germline V lookup: CDR1 SQVTM, CDR2 ANQGSEA. The CDR3 loop spans 11 amino acids. The chain's CDR3 is CSVESGGTQYF. The CDR3 region has the DNA TGCAGCGTTGAGTCCGGGGGGACCCAGTACTTC.

Regarding this clonotype: This may come from a read error, since a much larger clone is one base off. The rearrangement joins TRBV2 to TRBJ2-1; 9 bases align to TRBD1. The J call may be wrong; the DNA end is better matched by TRBJ2-7. The CDR3 extends over 16 amino acids. Germline CDR1 and CDR2: SNHLY and FYNNEI. In DNA, the CDR3 is TGTGCCAGCAGCACCCCTGACAGGGGGTTTGCGGGGGAGCAGTACTTC. Amino acid sequence: CASSTPDRGFAGEQYF.

This clonotype has only a few counts. CDR3 sequence: CASSAPSAAGLNTEAFF. The CDR3 coding sequence is TGTGCCAGCAGCGCACCCTCGGCAGCGGGGCTGAACACTGAAGCTTTCTTT. The genes are TRBV9 and TRBJ1-1; D might be TRBD1 (5 bases). Trimming cost V 3 bases and J 0 bases, with 18 bases left between them. Germline assignment: CDR1 SGDLS and CDR2 YYNGEE. This CDR3 region has 17 residues.

The rearrangement joins TRBV10-3 to TRBJ2-1; 10 bases are shared with TRBD2. Germline assignment: CDR1 ENHRY and CDR2 SYGVKD. The CDR3 is made up of 14 amino acids. J was trimmed by 7 bases and V by 3 bases; bases with no gene match: 3. This CDR3 reads CAISDQTSGNEQFF. DNA for the CDR3: TGTGCCATCAGTGACCAGACTAGCGGGAATGAGCAGTTCTTC.

This clonotype was seen repeatedly, ten times or more. The chain joins TRBV29-1 to TRBJ2-7; maybe TRBD2 (6 bases). Germline CDR1 is SQVTM and CDR2 is ANQGSEA. Trimming pared 4 bases from V and 0 bases from J, leaving 10 bases between. The CDR3 contains 13 residues. CDR3 loop: CSVGGGRSYEQYF. The DNA of the CDR3 is TGCAGCGTTGGGGGAGGCCGCTCCTACGAGCAGTACTTC.

As regards this clonotype: A much larger clone differs from this one at a single base, so this may be a read error. The chain uses TRBV7-2 and TRBJ2-1; no definite D call. The CDR3 has 15 amino acids. The germline V gene encodes CDR1 SGHTA and CDR2 FQGNSA. The V and J ends lost 2 bases and 3 bases respectively, with 11 bases between them. In DNA, the CDR3 is TGTGCCAGCAGCTTATTTTTGGAGAGCTACAATGAGCAGTTCTTC. Translation: CASSLFLESYNEQFF.

About this clonotype itself: This may come from a read error, since a much larger clone is one base off. The V and J genes are TRBV4-3 and TRBJ2-2; D is perhaps TRBD1 (6 bases). Germline V lookup: CDR1 LGHNA, CDR2 YSLEER. The CDR3 is made up of 16 amino acids. This CDR3 is CASSQGTAGRPGEPFF. In nucleotides, the CDR3 is TGCGCCAGCAGCCAAGGGACAGCCGGCAGGCCCGGGGAGCCGTTTTTT.

There are many counts of this clonotype. The chain links TRBV7-2 to TRBJ2-7; 10 bases are a match to TRBD1. V trimming: 1 base; J trimming: 3 bases; junction bases outside the gene matches: 6. Germline values: CDR1 SGHTA, CDR2 FQGNSA. The CDR3 sequence is 16 residues long. The CDR3 protein is CASSLEGDRGFYEQYF. CDR3 DNA: TGTGCCAGCAGCTTAGAGGGGGACAGGGGCTTCTACGAGCAGTACTTC. Based on the CDR3 plus reference TRBV7-2 and TRBJ2-7, the full variable domain is GAGVSQSPSNKVTEKGKDVELRCDPISGHTALYWYRQSLGQGLEFLIYFQGNSAPDKSGLPSDRFSAERTGGSVSTLTIQRTQQEDSAVYLCASSLEGDRGFYEQYFGPGTRLTVT.

This clonotype was seen ten or more times. J is TRBJ1-1 and V is TRBV7-9, with 7 bases that match TRBD1. This CDR3 spans 13 amino acids. V shed 6 bases and J 14 bases; nucleotides not matched to a gene: 15. Germline V CDR1 and CDR2: SEHNR, FQNEAQ (reference sequence). CDR3 nucleotides: TGTGCCAGCAGAACAGGGGCCGGCAGGAGAGCCTTCTTT. This encodes CASRTGAGRRAFF.